What follows are 17 T cell receptor beta chains derived from one specimen sequenced in a study of CD8+ T cells in alopecia areata. Sequencing relied on a cDNA template that was reverse transcribed from extracted RNA. Sequenced by immunoSEQ multiplex PCR; TCRdb stores in-frame clones only, minus some. The table includes just over 150,000 clones, roughly two thirds detected once. The treatment denotes: oral pan-JAK inhibitor, 5-10 mg twice daily. The sequencing here drew on CD4+ T cells sorted from blood, taken at week 4, from a patient treated with tofacitinib. Every receptor here comes from a human donor with alopecia areata.

CDR3 region: CASSLSQGYNQPQHF. CDR3 DNA sequence: TGTGCCAGCAGTTTATCCCAGGGCTACAATCAGCCCCAGCATTTT. The V call is TRBV27, the J call TRBJ1-5; D might be TRBD1 (5 bases). Trimming took off 0 bases at V and 3 bases at J, with 9 bases between the two ends. CDR3 size: 15 residues. The germline V gene encodes CDR1 MNHEY and CDR2 SMNVEV (reference sequence).

This chain links TRBV5-4 with TRBJ2-6; the D gene could be TRBD1 or TRBD2 (5 bases each). The CDR3 is 17 amino acids. CDR1 is SGHNT, CDR2 YYREEE, per germline (reference sequence). Trimming left V 4 bases short and J 1 base short, with 15 bases between. DNA of the CDR3: TGTGCCAGCAGCCCCCCCGGGGCAGGGTCTGGGGCCAACGTCCTGACTTTC. The encoded protein is CASSPPGAGSGANVLTF.

The V and J genes are TRBV15 and TRBJ1-2; unclear D gene. Trimming stripped 3 bases from V and 2 bases from J, with 7 bases between. The V gene's germline CDR1 is LNHNV and CDR2 YYDKDF (reference sequence). The CDR3 is 13 residues long. CDR3 sequence: CATSRDGNYGYTF. As DNA, the CDR3 is TGTGCCACCAGCAGGGACGGGAACTATGGCTACACCTTC.

The chain links TRBV6-6 to TRBJ2-3; D is unclear. Trimming stripped 1 base from V and 0 bases from J, with 2 bases between. The CDR3 is 13 residues long. Germline loops: CDR1 MNHNY, CDR2 SVGAGI (reference sequence). The CDR3 DNA sequence: TGTGCCAGCAGTTACTTAAGCACAGATACGCAGTATTTT. It translates to CASSYLSTDTQYF.

The chain joins TRBV30 to TRBJ2-4; 7 bases align to TRBD1. The CDR3 spans 15 residues. Losses at the gene ends were 2 bases for V and 8 bases for J; bases not matched to a gene: 12. CDR1 GTSNPN and CDR2 SVGIG come from the germline V gene (reference sequence). This CDR3 is CAWSLRQGAKHIQYF. The CDR3 DNA reads TGTGCCTGGAGTCTCAGACAGGGCGCCAAGCACATTCAGTACTTC.

A few counts support this clone. The rearrangement links TRBV29-1 to TRBJ2-3, with unresolved D. This CDR3 is 12 amino acids long. CDR1 and CDR2 from the germline V gene are SQVTM and ANQGSEA. Between the trimmed V and J ends, which lost 3 bases and 2 bases, there was a span of 6 bases. The CDR3 nucleotides read TGCAGCGTTGAGGATTTCACAGATACGCAGTATTTT. Encoded protein: CSVEDFTDTQYF.

The chain couples TRBV30 to TRBJ1-2; tentatively, D is TRBD1 (6 bases). CDR3 size: 12 residues. V was pared by 4 bases and J by 2 bases, with 8 bases between. The germline gives CDR1 GTSNPN, CDR2 SVGIG (reference sequence). CDR3 region: CAWTGANYGYTF. CDR3 nucleotides: TGTGCCTGGACAGGGGCGAACTATGGCTACACCTTC.

The chain has TRBV4-1 and TRBJ2-1; maybe TRBD2 (6 bases). This CDR3 has 15 residues. Germline loops: CDR1 MGHRA, CDR2 YSYEKL. Trimming left V 3 bases short and J 0 bases short, with 9 bases between. The CDR3 bases are TGCGCCAGCAGCCAGCGGGACGGCTCCTACAATGAGCAGTTCTTC. This sequence encodes CASSQRDGSYNEQFF.

The chain combines TRBV30 with TRBJ2-7, with 7 bases aligning to TRBD1. The J segment lost 6 bases and the V segment lost 3 bases, leaving 11 bases of the junction unmatched. Germline loops: CDR1 GTSNPN, CDR2 SVGIG (reference sequence). This CDR3 has 14 amino acids. The DNA of the CDR3 is TGTGCCTGGAGACACCCCGGGACAGCGCTCGAGCAGTACTTC. Translation: CAWRHPGTALEQYF.

This chain links TRBV29-1 with TRBJ2-2; D is perhaps TRBD2 (7 bases). Germline-derived CDR1 and CDR2 are SQVTM and ANQGSEA. The CDR3 consists of 13 residues. V was trimmed by 5 bases and J by 7 bases, leaving 14 bases between them. In DNA, the CDR3 is TGCAGCGTTTCGGGGGGCCAAGGCGGGGAGCTGTTTTTT. It codes for CSVSGGQGGELFF.

This clone occurred a few times. The V call is TRBV11-2, the J call TRBJ1-6, with 7 bases lining up with TRBD1. The CDR3 loop spans 14 amino acids. The trim removed 3 bases at V and 10 bases at J, leaving 6 bases unmatched. Germline CDR1 SGHAT, CDR2 FQNNGV. CDR3 nucleotides: TGTGCCAGCAGCTTTCGGCAGGGGGGATCACCCCTCCACTTT. Amino acids: CASSFRQGGSPLHF.

The chain links TRBV6-6 to TRBJ1-2, with unresolved D. The CDR3 covers 12 residues. Germline V lookup: CDR1 MNHNY, CDR2 SVGAGI (reference sequence). Trimming removed 7 bases from V and 8 bases from J, with 14 bases in between. The CDR3 spells CASTAGGVGYTF. The CDR3 DNA sequence: TGTGCCAGCACCGCCGGTGGGGTAGGCTACACCTTC.

This clone was seen a handful of times. The rearrangement joins TRBV9 to TRBJ1-1; D ambiguous. The length of the CDR3 is 13 residues. Germline V lookup: CDR1 SGDLS, CDR2 YYNGEE. Trimming cost V 4 bases and J 0 bases, with 7 bases left between them. This CDR3 reads CASSPTMNTEAFF. CDR3 bases: TGTGCCAGCAGCCCGACCATGAACACTGAAGCTTTCTTT. Drawing the rest from reference TRBV9 and TRBJ1-1, the complete variable domain is DSGVTQTPKHLITATGQRVTLRCSPRSGDLSVYWYQQSLDQGLQFLIQYYNGEERAKGNILERFSAQQFPDLHSELNLSSLELGDSALYFCASSPTMNTEAFFGQGTRLTVV.

This rearrangement joins TRBV6-6 to TRBJ1-5; no clear D gene. The V and J ends lost 7 bases and 0 bases respectively, with 4 bases between them. CDR1 is MNHNY and CDR2 is SVGAGI in the germline V gene (reference sequence). The CDR3 has 12 amino acids. The CDR3 sequence: CASKDSNQPQHF. CDR3 coding DNA: TGTGCCAGCAAGGATAGCAATCAGCCCCAGCATTTT.

The chain couples TRBV25-1 to TRBJ2-3, with 8 bases lining up with TRBD2. The CDR3 consists of 13 residues. Looked up from germline, CDR1 is MGHDK and CDR2 is SYGVNS. The trim removed 6 bases at V and 1 base at J, leaving 0 bases unmatched. The CDR3 sequence: CASSGGGTDTQYF. CDR3 sequence (DNA): TGTGCCAGCAGCGGGGGGGGCACAGATACGCAGTATTTT.

This chain links TRBV9 with TRBJ1-5; D is possibly TRBD1 (5 bases). The germline gives CDR1 SGDLS, CDR2 YYNGEE. This CDR3 has 13 amino acids. Trimming pared 2 bases from V and 7 bases from J, leaving 10 bases between. For the CDR3, the DNA is TGTGCCAGCAGCGTGGGACTGGGACAGCCCCAGCATTTT. Its protein is CASSVGLGQPQHF. The full variable domain, in which reference TRBV9 and TRBJ1-5 provide the parts outside the CDR3, is DSGVTQTPKHLITATGQRVTLRCSPRSGDLSVYWYQQSLDQGLQFLIQYYNGEERAKGNILERFSAQQFPDLHSELNLSSLELGDSALYFCASSVGLGQPQHFGDGTRLSIL.

The chain has TRBV23-1 and TRBJ2-2; TRBD1 matches at 7 bases. TRBV23-1 is annotated as an ORF whose role is uncertain. Trimming took 0 bases from V and 2 from J; bases not matched to a gene: 15. The CDR3 has 20 amino acids. CDR3 in amino acids: CASSQSRARGSGRNTGELFF. CDR3 bases: TGCGCCAGCAGTCAATCGAGGGCCAGGGGGAGCGGTAGAAACACCGGGGAGCTGTTTTTT.